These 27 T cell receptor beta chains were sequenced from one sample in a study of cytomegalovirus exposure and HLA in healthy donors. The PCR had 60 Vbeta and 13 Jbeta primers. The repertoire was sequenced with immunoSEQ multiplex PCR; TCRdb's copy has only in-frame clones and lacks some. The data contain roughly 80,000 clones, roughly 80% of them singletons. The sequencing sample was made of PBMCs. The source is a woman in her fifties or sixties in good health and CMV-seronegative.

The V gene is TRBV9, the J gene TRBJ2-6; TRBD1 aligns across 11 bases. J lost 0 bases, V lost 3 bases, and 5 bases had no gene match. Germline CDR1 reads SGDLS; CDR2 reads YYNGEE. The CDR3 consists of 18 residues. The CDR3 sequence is CASSGSGQGVSGANVLTF. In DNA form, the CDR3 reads TGTGCCAGCAGCGGTTCGGGACAGGGGGTCTCTGGGGCCAACGTCCTGACTTTC.

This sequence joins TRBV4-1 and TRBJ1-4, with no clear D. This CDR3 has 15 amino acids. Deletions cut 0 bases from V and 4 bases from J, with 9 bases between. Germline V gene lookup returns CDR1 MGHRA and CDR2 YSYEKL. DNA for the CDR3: TGCGCCAGCAGCCAAGAGAGAGCCTATAATGAAAAACTGTTTTTT. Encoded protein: CASSQERAYNEKLFF.

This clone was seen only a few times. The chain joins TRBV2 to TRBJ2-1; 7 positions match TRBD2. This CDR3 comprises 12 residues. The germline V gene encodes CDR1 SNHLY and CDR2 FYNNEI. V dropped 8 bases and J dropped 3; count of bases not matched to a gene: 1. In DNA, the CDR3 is TGTGCCAGCCAGCGGGACTACAATGAGCAGTTCTTC. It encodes CASQRDYNEQFF.

For the CDR3, the DNA is TGTGCCAGTAGTAAGGGGATGTGGTACGAGCAGTACGTC. This sequence encodes CASSKGMWYEQYV. The chain joins TRBV19 to TRBJ2-7; a possible D gene is TRBD1 (5 bases). CDR3 length: 13 residues. Germline V gene sequence: CDR1 LNHDA, CDR2 SQIVND (reference sequence). The V end lost 4 bases, the J end lost 4 bases, and 11 bases lay between the germline ends.

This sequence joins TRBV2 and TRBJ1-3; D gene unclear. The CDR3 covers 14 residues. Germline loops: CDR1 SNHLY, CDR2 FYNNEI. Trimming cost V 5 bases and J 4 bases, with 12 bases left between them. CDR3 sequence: CASSPWLPGNTIYF. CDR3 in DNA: TGTGCCAGCAGTCCCTGGCTCCCCGGAAACACCATATATTTT.

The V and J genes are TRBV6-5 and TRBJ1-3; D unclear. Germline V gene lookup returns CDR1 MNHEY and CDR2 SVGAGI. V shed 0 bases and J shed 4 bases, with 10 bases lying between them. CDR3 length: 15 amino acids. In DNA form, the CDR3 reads TGTGCCAGCAGTTACTCTATTGGAGTAGGAAACACCATATATTTT. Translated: CASSYSIGVGNTIYF.

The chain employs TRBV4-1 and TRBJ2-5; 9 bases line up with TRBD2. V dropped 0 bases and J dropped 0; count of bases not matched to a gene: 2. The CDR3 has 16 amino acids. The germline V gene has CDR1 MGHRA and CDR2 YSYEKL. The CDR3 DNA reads TGCGCCAGCAGCCAAGATTCTAGCGGGGACCAAGAGACCCAGTACTTC. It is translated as CASSQDSSGDQETQYF.

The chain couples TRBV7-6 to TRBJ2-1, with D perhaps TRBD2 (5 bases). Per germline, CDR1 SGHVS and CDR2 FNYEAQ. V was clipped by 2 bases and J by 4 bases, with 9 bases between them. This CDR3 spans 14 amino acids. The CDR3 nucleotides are TGTGCCAGCAGCTTATGGTCGGGGTACAATGAGCAGTTCTTC. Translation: CASSLWSGYNEQFF.

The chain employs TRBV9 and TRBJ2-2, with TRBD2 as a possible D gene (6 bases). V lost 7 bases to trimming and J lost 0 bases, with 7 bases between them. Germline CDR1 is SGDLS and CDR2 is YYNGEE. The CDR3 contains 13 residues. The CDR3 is CASRDSNTGELFF. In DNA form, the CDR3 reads TGTGCCAGCCGGGACTCGAACACCGGGGAGCTGTTTTTT. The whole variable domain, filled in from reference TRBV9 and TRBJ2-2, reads DSGVTQTPKHLITATGQRVTLRCSPRSGDLSVYWYQQSLDQGLQFLIQYYNGEERAKGNILERFSAQQFPDLHSELNLSSLELGDSALYFCASRDSNTGELFFGEGSRLTVL.

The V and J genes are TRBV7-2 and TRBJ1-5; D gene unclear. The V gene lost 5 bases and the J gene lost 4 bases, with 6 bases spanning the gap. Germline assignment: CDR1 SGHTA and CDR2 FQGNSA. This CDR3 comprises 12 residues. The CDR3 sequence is CASSHTNQPQHF. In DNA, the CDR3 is TGTGCCAGCAGCCATACTAATCAGCCCCAGCATTTT.

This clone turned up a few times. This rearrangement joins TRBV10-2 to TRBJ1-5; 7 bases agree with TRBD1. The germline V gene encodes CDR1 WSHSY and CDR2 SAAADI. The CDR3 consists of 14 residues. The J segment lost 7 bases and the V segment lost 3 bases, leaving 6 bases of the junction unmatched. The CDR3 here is CASSDDRAGQPQHF. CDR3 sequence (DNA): TGCGCCAGCAGTGATGACAGGGCAGGGCAGCCCCAGCATTTT.

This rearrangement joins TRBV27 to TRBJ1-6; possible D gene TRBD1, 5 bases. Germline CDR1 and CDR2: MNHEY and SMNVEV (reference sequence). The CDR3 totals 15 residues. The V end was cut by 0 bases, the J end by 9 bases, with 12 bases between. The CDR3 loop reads CASSLSRDLGSPLHF. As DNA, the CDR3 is TGTGCCAGCAGTTTATCCAGGGATTTGGGTTCACCCCTCCACTTT.

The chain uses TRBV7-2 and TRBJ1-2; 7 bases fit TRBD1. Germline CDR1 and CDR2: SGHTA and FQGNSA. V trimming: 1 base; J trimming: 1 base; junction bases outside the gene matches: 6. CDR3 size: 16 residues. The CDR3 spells CASSLEGQKINYGYTF. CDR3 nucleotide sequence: TGTGCCAGCAGCTTAGAGGGACAGAAAATTAACTATGGCTACACCTTC.

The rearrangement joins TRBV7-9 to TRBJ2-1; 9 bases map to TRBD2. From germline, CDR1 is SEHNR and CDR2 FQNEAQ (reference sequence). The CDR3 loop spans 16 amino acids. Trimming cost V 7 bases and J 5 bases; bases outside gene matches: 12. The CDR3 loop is CASIRSRRGGNNEQFF. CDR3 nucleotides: TGTGCCAGCATCCGGTCCCGGCGGGGGGGGAACAATGAGCAGTTCTTC.

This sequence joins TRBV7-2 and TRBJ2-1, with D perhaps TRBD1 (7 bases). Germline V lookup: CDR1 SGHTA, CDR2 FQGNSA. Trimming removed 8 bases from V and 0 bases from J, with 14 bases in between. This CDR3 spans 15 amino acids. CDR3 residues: CASSQGGGSYNEQFF. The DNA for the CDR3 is TGTGCCAGCTCCCAGGGGGGTGGCTCCTACAATGAGCAGTTCTTC.

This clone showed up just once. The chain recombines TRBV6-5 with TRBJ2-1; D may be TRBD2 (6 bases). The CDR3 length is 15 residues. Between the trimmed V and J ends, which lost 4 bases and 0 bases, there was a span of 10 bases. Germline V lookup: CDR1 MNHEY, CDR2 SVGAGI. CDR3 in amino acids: CASSSAGSSYNEQFF. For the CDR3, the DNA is TGTGCCAGCAGTTCTGCCGGGAGCTCCTACAATGAGCAGTTCTTC.

CDR3 protein: CASSSQDEKLFF. CDR3 nucleotides: TGTGCCAGCAGTTCACAGGATGAAAAACTGTTTTTT. The gene calls are TRBV6-5 and TRBJ1-4; D possibly corresponds to TRBD1 (5 bases). V shed 4 bases and J shed 6 bases, with 6 bases lying between them. The CDR3 loop spans 12 amino acids. CDR1 and CDR2 from the germline V gene are MNHEY and SVGAGI.

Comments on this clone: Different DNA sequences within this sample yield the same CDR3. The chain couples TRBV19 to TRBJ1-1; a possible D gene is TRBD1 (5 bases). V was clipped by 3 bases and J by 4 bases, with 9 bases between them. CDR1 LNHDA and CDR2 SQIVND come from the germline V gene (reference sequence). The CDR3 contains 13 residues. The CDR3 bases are TGTGCCAGTAGTATGGGCCAGGGCACTGAAGCTTTCTTT. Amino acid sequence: CASSMGQGTEAFF.

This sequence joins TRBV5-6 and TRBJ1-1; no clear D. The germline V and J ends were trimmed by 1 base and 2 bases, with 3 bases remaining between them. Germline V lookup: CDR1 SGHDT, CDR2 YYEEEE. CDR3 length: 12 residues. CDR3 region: CASSLSNTEAFF. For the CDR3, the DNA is TGTGCCAGCAGCTTGTCAAACACTGAAGCTTTCTTT. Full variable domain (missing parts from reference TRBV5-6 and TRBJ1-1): DAGVTQSPTHLIKTRGQQVTLRCSPKSGHDTVSWYQQALGQGPQFIFQYYEEEERQRGNFPDRFSGHQFPNYSSELNVNALLLGDSALYLCASSLSNTEAFFGQGTRLTVV.

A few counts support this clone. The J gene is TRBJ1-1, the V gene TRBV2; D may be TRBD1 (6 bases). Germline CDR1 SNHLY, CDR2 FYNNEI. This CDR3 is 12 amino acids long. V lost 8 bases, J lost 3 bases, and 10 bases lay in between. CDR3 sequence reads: CASEQGYTEAFF. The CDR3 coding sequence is TGTGCCAGCGAACAGGGTTACACTGAAGCTTTCTTT.

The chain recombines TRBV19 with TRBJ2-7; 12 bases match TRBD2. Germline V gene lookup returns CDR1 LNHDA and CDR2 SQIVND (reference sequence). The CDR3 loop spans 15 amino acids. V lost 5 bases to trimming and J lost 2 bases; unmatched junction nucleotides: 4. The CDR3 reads CASSETSGRAYEQYF. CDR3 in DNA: TGTGCCAGTAGTGAGACTAGCGGGAGAGCCTACGAGCAGTACTTC.

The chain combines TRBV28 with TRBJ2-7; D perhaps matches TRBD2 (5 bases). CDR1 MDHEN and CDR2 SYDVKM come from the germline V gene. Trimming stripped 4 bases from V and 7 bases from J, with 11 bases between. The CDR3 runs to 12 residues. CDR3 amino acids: CASSSTSGEQYF. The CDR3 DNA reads TGTGCCAGCAGTTCCACTAGTGGGGAGCAGTACTTC.

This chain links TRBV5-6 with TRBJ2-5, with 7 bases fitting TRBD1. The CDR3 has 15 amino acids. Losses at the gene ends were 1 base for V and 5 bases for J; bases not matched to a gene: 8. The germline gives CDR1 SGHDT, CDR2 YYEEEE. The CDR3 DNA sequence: TGTGCCAGCAGCTTGCCCCAAGGGGGCCGGGAGACCCAGTACTTC. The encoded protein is CASSLPQGGRETQYF. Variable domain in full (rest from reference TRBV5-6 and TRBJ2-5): DAGVTQSPTHLIKTRGQQVTLRCSPKSGHDTVSWYQQALGQGPQFIFQYYEEEERQRGNFPDRFSGHQFPNYSSELNVNALLLGDSALYLCASSLPQGGRETQYFGPGTRLLVL.

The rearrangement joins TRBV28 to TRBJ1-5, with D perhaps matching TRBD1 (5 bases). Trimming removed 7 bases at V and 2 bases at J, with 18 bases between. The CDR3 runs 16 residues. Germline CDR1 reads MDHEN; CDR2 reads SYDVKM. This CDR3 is CASTPGGAFGNQPQHF. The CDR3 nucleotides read TGTGCCAGCACCCCAGGAGGGGCGTTTGGCAATCAGCCCCAGCATTTT.

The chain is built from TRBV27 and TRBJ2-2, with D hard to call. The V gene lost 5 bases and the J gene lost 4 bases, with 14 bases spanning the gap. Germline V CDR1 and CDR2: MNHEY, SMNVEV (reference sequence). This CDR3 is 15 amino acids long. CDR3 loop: CASSPAVLITGELFF. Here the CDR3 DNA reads TGTGCCAGCAGTCCCGCAGTGTTAATCACCGGGGAGCTGTTTTTT.

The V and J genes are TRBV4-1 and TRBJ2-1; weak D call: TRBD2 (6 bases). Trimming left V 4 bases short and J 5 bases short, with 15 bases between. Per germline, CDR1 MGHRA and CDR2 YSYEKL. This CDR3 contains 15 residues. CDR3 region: CASSLRLGADNEQFF. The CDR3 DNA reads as TGCGCCAGCAGCCTCAGACTAGGTGCTGACAATGAGCAGTTCTTC.

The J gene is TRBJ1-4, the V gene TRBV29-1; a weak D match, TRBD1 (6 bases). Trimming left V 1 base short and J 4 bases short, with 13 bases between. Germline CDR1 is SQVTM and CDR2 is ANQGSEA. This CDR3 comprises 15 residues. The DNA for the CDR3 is TGCAGCGTTGAAGGGGGGGGGCGAGGTAATGAAAAACTGTTTTTT. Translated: CSVEGGGRGNEKLFF.